These T cell receptor beta chains were read from a single sample in a study of blood T cell repertoires in COVID-19. Method: immunoSEQ multiplex PCR; TCRdb's copy keeps in-frame clones and lacks some. The sample yields around 200,000 clones, roughly 80% seen once. Sequenced sample: peripheral blood. The receptors shown here come from a man in his fifties who had recovered from COVID-19. Both conserved end residues are trimmed from each CDR3.

j_call v_call cdr3_aa
TRBJ2-2 TRBV4-3 ASSQGQLAGAFYAGELF
TRBJ1-5 TRBV2 ASSGVDYNQPQH
TRBJ2-3 TRBV6-5 ASTGGADTQY
TRBJ2-5 TRBV7-8 ASSLGTTQETQY
TRBJ1-2 TRBV28 ASRPTGYGYT
TRBJ2-5 TRBV29-1 SVESAGWEETQY
TRBJ1-1 TRBV7-9 ASSLVPGNTEAF
TRBJ2-5 TRBV6-5 ASRRGQQETQY
TRBJ2-7 TRBV4-1 ASSQVLAGVKQY
TRBJ2-7 TRBV15 ATSRDRREGSYEQY
TRBJ2-7 TRBV28 ASSSGGVAYEQY
TRBJ1-4 TRBV5-4 ASSLDRPSTNEKLF
TRBJ2-1 TRBV7-3 ASAAGTRGAHEQF
TRBJ2-5 TRBV11-2 ASSLGQGAIPQETQY
TRBJ2-3 TRBV15 ATSGTSGTFSTDTQY
TRBJ2-3 TRBV10-3 AISIQSTDTQY
TRBJ2-3 TRBV24-1 ATSDPGTSGSGDTQY
TRBJ2-3 TRBV27 ASSLGTSGYTDTQY
TRBJ2-7 TRBV5-1 ASSYNAGATYEQY
TRBJ1-4 TRBV3-1/TRBV3-2 ASSQRGAANEKLF
TRBJ2-7 TRBV7-2 ASSLEGRGYEQY
TRBJ1-4 TRBV19 ASSIGGFGEKLF
TRBJ2-1 TRBV6-5 ASIGLAGRTEQF
TRBJ2-5 TRBV29-1 SVAGLTGVETQY
TRBJ1-3 TRBV5-1 ASSLGTLSSGNTIY
TRBJ1-1 TRBV7-2 ASSFGARNTEAF
TRBJ2-3 TRBV14 ASSQGGSADTQY
TRBJ2-7 TRBV7-2 ASSLGTRPVRPWEEQY
TRBJ1-2 TRBV6-5 ASSRDRDYGYT
TRBJ2-3 TRBV10-3 AIGSGTSETDTQY
TRBJ1-1 TRBV14 ASSQGLRGEAF
TRBJ2-2 TRBV7-2 ASSLALAGVPGELF
TRBJ1-6 TRBV28 ASSRGGSSYNSPLH
TRBJ2-1 TRBV3-1/TRBV3-2 ASSQDVRRLNNEQF
TRBJ2-5 TRBV11-2 ASSPRETQY
TRBJ1-2 TRBV5-1 ASSLNPTTVVYGYT
TRBJ2-1 TRBV28 ASRKQGTNEQF
TRBJ1-4 TRBV28 ASSSSNEKLF
TRBJ1-4 TRBV5-1 ASSSGDRDEKLF
TRBJ2-1 TRBV7-8 ASSLVYGRPYEQF
TRBJ2-1 TRBV27 ASRQPGQGKRNEQF
TRBJ1-1 TRBV19 ASSITADTEAF
TRBJ1-1 TRBV15 ATSRAFFLAINTEAF
TRBJ1-5 TRBV19 ASSKQGPSNQPQH
TRBJ2-3 TRBV7-9 ASSDGSDTQY
TRBJ1-4 TRBV2 ASSEDRAGSNEKLF
TRBJ1-1 TRBV29-1 SVVKLAVSTEAF
TRBJ2-7 TRBV7-8 ASSLTGNNEQY
TRBJ2-3 TRBV21-1 ASSKEAGNTDTQY
TRBJ1-1 TRBV18 ASSRTGNTEAF
TRBJ2-3 TRBV7-2 ASRPGQRTDTQY
TRBJ2-7 TRBV7-8 ASSLRGAGQGTGEQY
TRBJ2-3 TRBV5-4 ASSLGGGRGEDTQY
TRBJ2-1 TRBV24-1 ATSDSYAGANEQF
TRBJ1-6 TRBV11-2 ASSLGVAGGSYNSPLH